One and the same sample provided the 4 T cell receptor beta chains below, sequenced in a study of cytomegalovirus exposure and HLA in healthy donors. Primers for the PCR totalled 60 Vbeta and 13 Jbeta. Generated by immunoSEQ multiplex PCR, the TCRdb table keeps only in-frame clones and is missing some. This sample has more than 95,000 clones, with more than 65% found just once. The specimen was PBMCs. The origin of the receptors is a man in his forties or fifties in good health and CMV-seropositive.

The table lists this clone with a few counts. The chain joins TRBV7-2 to TRBJ1-4; the match to TRBD1 covers 10 bases. This CDR3 has 14 residues. V trimming: 5 bases; J trimming: 11 bases; junction bases outside the gene matches: 8. The germline V gene has CDR1 SGHTA and CDR2 FQGNSA. CDR3 sequence: CASSPGQGGQKLFF. The CDR3 DNA follows: TGTGCCAGCAGCCCTGGACAGGGGGGACAGAAACTGTTTTTT.

This clone was seen a few times. The V call is TRBV5-6, the J call TRBJ1-6; 9 bases agree with TRBD1. Germline CDR1 SGHDT, CDR2 YYEEEE. After removal of 3 bases from V and 10 bases from J, the junction contained 14 bases not matched to a gene. The CDR3 length is 17 residues. The CDR3 DNA sequence: TGTGCCAGCAGCTACAGACCCGGGACAGGGCGGGACTCACCCCTCCACTTT. Its translation: CASSYRPGTGRDSPLHF.

The count of this clone is one. The V and J genes are TRBV27 and TRBJ2-7, with a weak D call TRBD1 (5 bases). V lost 4 bases, J lost 2 bases, and 12 bases lay in between. CDR1 is MNHEY, CDR2 SMNVEV, per germline (reference sequence). This CDR3 has 14 amino acids. CDR3 protein: CASSSLGQTYEQYF. Here the CDR3 DNA reads TGTGCCAGCAGTTCATTGGGGCAAACCTACGAGCAGTACTTC.

This sequence joins TRBV4-1 and TRBJ1-1; D is unclear. V was trimmed by 0 bases and J by 0 bases, leaving 14 bases between them. The CDR3 covers 17 residues. Germline V gene lookup returns CDR1 MGHRA and CDR2 YSYEKL. CDR3 region: CASSQDKYGLMNTEAFF. CDR3 in DNA: TGCGCCAGCAGCCAAGATAAGTACGGACTGATGAACACTGAAGCTTTCTTT.